This TCR beta chain was sequenced during a study of human T cells and chemical hapten exposure. Whole-study context: Small discrepancies in pooled library volume mainly accounted for the varying TCR yields per sample.

The total RNA was obtained from whole blood that was not fractionated. From germline, CDR1 is SEHNR and CDR2 FQNEAQ (reference sequence). V was trimmed by 2 bases and J by 5 bases, leaving 19 bases between them. The CDR3 is 17 amino acids. General study findings and limits: Counts of TCRs above 1 in 1000 frequency stayed unchanged with DPC sensitization.

To note about this clonotype: The antigen is not known.

For the library, individual cDNA molecules each received unique molecular identifiers. In the study's own analysis: From roughly 23,000 to 700,000 TCRs were found per sample, with a median of 95,638. TCRdb used MiXCR to reprocess the reads, holding one entry per CDR3 protein. TCRdb assigned the V and J calls; the authors' analysis was not used. The data show around 780 distinct CDR3 sequences, 75% seen once. This sequence joins TRBV7-9 and TRBJ1-5, with a tentative D call TRBD1 (5 bases). The TCR originated in a human donor with alopecia, or a healthy volunteer (not recorded which). Some clones in this sample may be carry-over from other donors' samples. This table probably holds off-target reads from a library built for another chain. The sample consisted of whole blood. The CDR3 nucleotides read TGTGCCAGCAGCTTATGGGGCGGTTGGGGAGGGGATCAGCCCCAGCATTTT. Translating it yields CASSLWGGWGGDQPQHF.